This passage covers 25 T cell receptor beta chains from one sample sequenced in a study of control samples from healthy donors and cancer patients. Measured with immunoSEQ multiplex PCR; TCRdb has only the in-frame clones, and not every one. The table has roughly 180,000 clones, 90% to 95% seen once. Sequenced material: blood. The receptors derive from a woman aged 18-29 years in good health.

The chain couples TRBV18 to TRBJ2-1; 7 bases agree with TRBD2. Germline-derived CDR1 and CDR2 are KGHSH and LQKENI. Losses at the gene ends were 1 base for V and 5 bases for J; bases not matched to a gene: 5. This CDR3 has 15 residues. The CDR3 loop is CASSPHSGGHNEQFF. The CDR3 region has the DNA TGTGCCAGCTCACCACATTCGGGGGGACACAATGAGCAGTTCTTC.

The rearrangement links TRBV12-3 or TRBV12-4 to TRBJ1-3; weak D call: TRBD1 (5 bases). Trimming cost V 10 bases and J 2 bases, with 12 bases left between them. The CDR3 runs to 13 residues. The CDR3 protein is CAMSGGAGNTIYF. CDR3 DNA sequence: TGTGCCATGTCCGGGGGAGCTGGAAACACCATATATTTT.

The chain recombines TRBV27 with TRBJ1-1; D not resolved. The germline V gene has CDR1 MNHEY and CDR2 SMNVEV (reference sequence). V was pared by 0 bases and J by 8 bases, with 19 bases between. The CDR3 has 16 residues. The CDR3 sequence: CASSLSPGGEPIEAFF. The DNA of the CDR3 is TGTGCCAGCAGTTTATCCCCGGGAGGAGAACCCATAGAAGCTTTCTTT.

The V and J genes are TRBV4-2 and TRBJ1-2; D not certain. Germline V gene data show CDR1 as LGHNA and CDR2 as YNFKEQ. V was pared by 0 bases and J by 5 bases, with 22 bases between. The CDR3 runs 18 residues. The CDR3 DNA reads as TGTGCCAGCAGCCAAGATCGGGCAGGAAAGGTTGGCTTTTATGGCTACACCTTC. It codes for CASSQDRAGKVGFYGYTF.

Only a few counts were recorded for this clone. CDR3 amino acids: CASSRRHDYSNQPQHF. DNA of the CDR3: TGTGCCAGTAGCCGAAGGCACGATTATAGCAATCAGCCCCAGCATTTT. This chain connects TRBV19 to TRBJ1-5; no clear D gene. The germline V gene encodes CDR1 LNHDA and CDR2 SQIVND (reference sequence). V was shortened by 6 bases and J by 0 bases, with 15 bases between the two germline ends. The CDR3 is 16 amino acids. The full variable domain, completed using reference TRBV19 and TRBJ1-5, is DGGITQSPKYLFRKEGQNVTLSCEQNLNHDAMYWYRQDPGQGLRLIYYSQIVNDFQKGDIAEGYSVSREKKESFPLTVTSAQKNPTAFYLCASSRRHDYSNQPQHFGDGTRLSIL.

This CDR3 is CASSQLMETQYF. The CDR3 nucleotides are TGTGCCAGCAGCCAGCTCATGGAGACCCAGTACTTC. The rearrangement uses TRBV5-4 and TRBJ2-5, with D unclear. Germline V CDR1 and CDR2: SGHNT, YYREEE (reference sequence). V was shortened by 4 bases and J by 5 bases, with 9 bases between the two germline ends. This CDR3 is built from 12 residues. Full variable domain (missing parts from reference TRBV5-4 and TRBJ2-5): ETGVTQSPTHLIKTRGQQVTLRCSSQSGHNTVSWYQQALGQGPQFIFQYYREEENGRGNFPPRFSGLQFPNYSSELNVNALELDDSALYLCASSQLMETQYFGPGTRLLVL.

This chain connects TRBV6-2 or TRBV6-3 to TRBJ1-5; D possibly corresponds to TRBD1 (5 bases). CDR3 length: 15 residues. The V end lost 2 bases, the J end lost 5 bases, and 13 bases lay between the germline ends. Germline V lookup: CDR1 MNHEY, CDR2 SVGEGT. The CDR3 loop reads CASSYPGTLDQPQHF. In DNA form, the CDR3 reads TGTGCCAGCAGTTACCCCGGGACCTTAGATCAGCCCCAGCATTTT.

This clone appeared once. The V gene is TRBV7-2, the J gene TRBJ2-1; TRBD2 agrees at 7 bases. Per the germline V gene, CDR1 is SGHTA and CDR2 is FQGNSA. The CDR3 runs 13 residues. The trim removed 5 bases at V and 7 bases at J, leaving 5 bases unmatched. CDR3 amino acids: CASSPGRGNEQFF. The CDR3 coding sequence is TGTGCCAGCAGCCCGGGGAGGGGTAATGAGCAGTTCTTC.

In its sample, this clone was seen once. V is TRBV5-1 and J is TRBJ1-6, with unresolved D. Germline values: CDR1 SGHRS, CDR2 YFSETQ. The CDR3 length is 16 residues. Trimming removed 0 bases from V and 9 bases from J, with 16 bases in between. CDR3 residues: CASSLVFVGGGSPLHF. The CDR3 DNA is TGCGCCAGCAGCTTGGTATTTGTGGGAGGTGGTTCACCCCTCCACTTT.

This clone was found many times. The V gene is TRBV19, the J gene TRBJ2-2; D is unresolved. Looked up from germline, CDR1 is LNHDA and CDR2 is SQIVND (reference sequence). This CDR3 has 13 amino acids. The V end was cut by 5 bases, the J end by 7 bases, with 11 bases between. CDR3 DNA sequence: TGTGCCAGTAGTCCGGGCCGAAACGGGGAGCTGTTTTTT. Its protein product is CASSPGRNGELFF. Filled out from reference TRBV19 and TRBJ2-2, the complete variable domain reads DGGITQSPKYLFRKEGQNVTLSCEQNLNHDAMYWYRQDPGQGLRLIYYSQIVNDFQKGDIAEGYSVSREKKESFPLTVTSAQKNPTAFYLCASSPGRNGELFFGEGSRLTVL.

V and J are TRBV21-1 and TRBJ1-1. TRBV21-1 is described as a pseudogene. The CDR3 extends over 16 amino acids. CDR3 in DNA: TGTGCCAGCAGCAAATCTTGTAAGGTGAGAGAAACTGAAGCTTTCTTT. It encodes CASSKSCKVRETEAFF.

This clone was recorded once. V usage is TRBV11-2 and J usage is TRBJ1-6, with 7 bases aligning to TRBD1. V lost 6 bases, J lost 8 bases, and 7 bases stayed unmatched. Germline lookup yields CDR1 SGHAT and CDR2 FQNNGV. The CDR3 spans 14 residues. CDR3 in amino acids: CASRQDRAYSPLHF. For the CDR3, the DNA is TGTGCCAGCAGGCAAGACAGGGCCTATTCACCCCTCCACTTT.

The rearrangement joins TRBV9 to TRBJ1-3; D call uncertain. Germline V CDR1 and CDR2: SGDLS, YYNGEE. V shed 6 bases and J shed 4 bases, with 17 bases lying between them. The CDR3 spans 15 residues. CDR3 DNA sequence: TGTGCCAGCACCAACGCGGTGGGTGCCGGAAACACCATATATTTT. Its translation is CASTNAVGAGNTIYF.

The chain employs TRBV5-1 and TRBJ2-1; no definite D call. The V and J ends lost 2 bases and 7 bases respectively, with 10 bases between them. Per the germline V gene, CDR1 is SGHRS and CDR2 is YFSETQ. This CDR3 is built from 13 residues. The chain's CDR3 is CASSLRTSNEQFF. The CDR3 DNA follows: TGCGCCAGCAGCTTAAGAACTTCTAATGAGCAGTTCTTC.

The chain carries TRBV15 and TRBJ1-6, with D maybe TRBD1 (5 bases). CDR3 size: 16 residues. The V and J ends lost 1 base and 7 bases respectively, with 14 bases between them. CDR1 is LNHNV, CDR2 YYDKDF, per germline (reference sequence). The CDR3 protein is CATSRVIHRGNSPLHF. CDR3 nucleotide sequence: TGTGCCACCAGCAGAGTTATTCATCGGGGGAATTCACCCCTCCACTTT.

The V gene is TRBV19, the J gene TRBJ2-2, with TRBD1 matching 7 bases. CDR1 LNHDA and CDR2 SQIVND come from the germline V gene (reference sequence). The length of the CDR3 is 13 residues. V shed 4 bases and J 6 bases; nucleotides not matched to a gene: 2. CDR3 loop: CASSKRGPGELFF. For the CDR3, the DNA is TGTGCCAGTAGTAAAAGGGGGCCCGGGGAGCTGTTTTTT.

This chain joins TRBV23-1 and TRBJ2-4; D gene unclear. TRBV23-1 is reported as an ORF; its role is uncertain. The CDR3 sequence is 14 residues long. V lost 6 bases, J lost 2 bases, and 11 bases lay in between. The CDR3 protein is CASRTRKSKNIQYF. The DNA of the CDR3 is TGCGCCAGCAGAACGAGAAAGTCCAAAAACATTCAGTACTTC.

The rearrangement joins TRBV6-6 to TRBJ2-7; D might be TRBD2 (6 bases). The CDR3 loop spans 15 amino acids. V lost 5 bases and J 1 base, leaving 15 bases between the germline ends. Per the germline V gene, CDR1 is MNHNY and CDR2 is SVGAGI (reference sequence). The CDR3 is CASSPLTGGSYEQYF. The CDR3 bases are TGTGCCAGCAGTCCTCTGACCGGGGGATCCTACGAGCAGTACTTC.

The rearrangement links TRBV9 to TRBJ1-5, with a possible D match to TRBD1 (5 bases). Germline V gene sequence: CDR1 SGDLS, CDR2 YYNGEE. V was cut by 4 bases and J by 5 bases, with 10 bases left in between. The CDR3 runs to 13 residues. DNA of the CDR3: TGTGCCAGCAGCCTTACAGGATATCAGCCCCAGCATTTT. As protein: CASSLTGYQPQHF. Combining the CDR3 with reference TRBV9 and TRBJ1-5 gives the whole variable domain DSGVTQTPKHLITATGQRVTLRCSPRSGDLSVYWYQQSLDQGLQFLIQYYNGEERAKGNILERFSAQQFPDLHSELNLSSLELGDSALYFCASSLTGYQPQHFGDGTRLSIL.

This chain links TRBV6-5 with TRBJ1-5, with D perhaps matching TRBD1 (5 bases). CDR1 and CDR2 from the germline V gene are MNHEY and SVGAGI. V was pared by 8 bases and J by 1 base, with 9 bases between. The CDR3 totals 13 residues. CDR3 in amino acids: CASVQDSNQPQHF. CDR3 bases: TGTGCCAGCGTACAGGACAGCAATCAGCCCCAGCATTTT.

V is TRBV7-2 and J is TRBJ1-6; tentatively, D is TRBD1 (6 bases). V gave up 4 bases and J gave up 2 bases, with 12 bases separating them. The CDR3 covers 16 residues. Germline V gene lookup returns CDR1 SGHTA and CDR2 FQGNSA. Here the CDR3 DNA reads TGTGCCAGCAGCTCGTGGACAGATCCCTATAATTCACCCCTCCACTTT. Translating gives CASSSWTDPYNSPLHF.

The chain is built from TRBV4-2 and TRBJ1-1, with 7 bases identical to TRBD1. Germline lookup yields CDR1 LGHNA and CDR2 YNFKEQ. The trim removed 3 bases at V and 4 bases at J, leaving 8 bases unmatched. CDR3 length: 15 residues. The CDR3 DNA reads TGTGCCAGCAGCCACATAAGGGCAGGGGGCACTGAAGCTTTCTTT. Its translation: CASSHIRAGGTEAFF.

V usage is TRBV9 and J usage is TRBJ2-5, with D possibly being TRBD1 (6 bases). V shed 2 bases and J shed 3 bases, with 11 bases lying between them. The CDR3 has 14 amino acids. Germline values: CDR1 SGDLS, CDR2 YYNGEE. DNA of the CDR3: TGTGCCAGCAGCGTGGGGAACAGGGAAGAGACCCAGTACTTC. This codes for CASSVGNREETQYF.

The chain joins TRBV7-2 to TRBJ1-5; D may be TRBD1 (5 bases). The germline V gene has CDR1 SGHTA and CDR2 FQGNSA. The CDR3 covers 15 residues. Trimming took 2 bases from V and 4 from J, leaving 12 bases between them. The CDR3 bases are TGTGCCAGCAGCTTATCCACAGGTCTGAATCAGCCCCAGCATTTT. This sequence encodes CASSLSTGLNQPQHF.

The rearrangement joins TRBV18 to TRBJ2-3; D is ambiguous. Trimming stripped 3 bases from V and 2 bases from J, with 9 bases between. The CDR3 sequence is 14 residues long. Germline loops: CDR1 KGHSH, CDR2 LQKENI. This CDR3 reads CASSPARPTDTQYF. In DNA, the CDR3 is TGTGCCAGCTCACCGGCCCGCCCCACAGATACGCAGTATTTT.